Listed here are 20 T cell receptor beta chains from one sample, sequenced in a study of blood T cells in healthy people across ages. Next came a second PCR, run for about 6 to 11 cycles, which used a sample-barcoded 5' primer along with a J-beta primer mix. TCRdb recomputed calls from the 5' RACE reads with MiXCR, one row per CDR3 protein. The table has 850,000 to 1,100,000 distinct CDR3 sequences, around two fifths seen once. The sequenced sample consisted of blood. These receptors all come from a man aged 18 to 29 in good health.

The chain carries TRBV7-2 and TRBJ2-5; 8 bases are shared with TRBD2. The V gene end was trimmed by 6 bases and the J gene end by 2 bases; junction bases not matched to a gene: 11. CDR1 SGHTA and CDR2 FQGNSA come from the germline V gene. The CDR3 extends over 16 amino acids. The CDR3 region has the DNA TGTGCCAGCAGTCGCCCACTAGCGGCAATACAAGAGACCCAGTACTTC. This codes for CASSRPLAAIQETQYF.

This clonotype was counted between two and nine times. The chain recombines TRBV12-5 with TRBJ2-1, with 8 bases identical to TRBD1. This CDR3 is 15 amino acids long. Germline V lookup: CDR1 LGHNT, CDR2 FRNRAP. J lost 5 bases, V lost 0 bases, and 3 bases had no gene match. This chain's CDR3 is CASGLVQGADNEQFF. The CDR3 DNA reads as TGTGCTAGTGGTTTGGTGCAGGGGGCCGACAATGAGCAGTTCTTC.

The gene calls are TRBV20-1 and TRBJ1-2, with D maybe TRBD1 (6 bases). Trimming stripped 4 bases from V and 6 bases from J, with 21 bases between. The CDR3 has 15 amino acids. Per germline, CDR1 DFQATT and CDR2 SNEGSKA (reference sequence). The CDR3 coding sequence is TGCAGTGCTATTCCCGACAGGATGCGGGGCAATGGCTACACCTTC. Its translation: CSAIPDRMRGNGYTF.

This CDR3 reads CASSYSRTSGNEQFF. The DNA of the CDR3 is TGTGCCAGCAGTTACTCGAGGACCTCAGGCAATGAGCAGTTCTTC. The chain couples TRBV6-2 or TRBV6-3 to TRBJ2-1; D call uncertain. With 0 bases removed from V and 6 bases from J, the gap between germline ends came to 12 bases. The CDR3 is 15 residues long. Germline V CDR1 and CDR2: MNHEY, SVGEGT.

The rearrangement joins TRBV12-3 or TRBV12-4 to TRBJ2-2, with 11 positions matching TRBD2. Germline trimming cut 6 bases from V and 9 bases from J; bases unmatched to any gene: 9. The CDR3 is 15 residues long. The CDR3 loop is CASSTPGTSGRELFF. CDR3 nucleotides: TGTGCCAGCAGCACCCCCGGGACTAGCGGCCGGGAGCTGTTTTTT.

Notes on this clonotype: At one boundary the junction diverges from the germline segment, which might be a read error. The V and J genes are TRBV27 and TRBJ1-1; D not certain. Germline lookup yields CDR1 MNHEY and CDR2 SMNVEV (reference sequence). This CDR3 contains 14 residues. This CDR3 reads CANSLTLSNTEAFF. The CDR3 DNA is TGTGCCAACAGTTTAACACTATCGAACACTGAAGCTTTCTTT.

This clonotype was counted between two and nine times. CDR3 residues: CASSPPRAGVETQYF. As DNA, the CDR3 is TGTGCCAGCAGTCCACCAAGGGCGGGGGTGGAGACCCAGTACTTC. V usage is TRBV28 and J usage is TRBJ2-5, with 7 positions matching TRBD2. With V trimmed by 5 bases and J by 5 bases, 11 bases remained unmatched. The CDR3 runs 15 residues. Germline V gene sequence: CDR1 MDHEN, CDR2 SYDVKM.

In this sample, this clonotype turned up a few times. The chain joins TRBV4-1 to TRBJ2-5; D assignment may be TRBD1 or TRBD2 (7 bases each). The CDR3 has 14 residues. CDR1 is MGHRA, CDR2 YSYEKL, per germline. Trimming removed 6 bases at V and 10 bases at J, with 21 bases between. The CDR3 DNA reads TGCGCCAGCAGTCTGACAGGGAGGGGAGAGGACCAGTACTTC. Amino acids: CASSLTGRGEDQYF.

The CDR3 reads CASSSRGVNYNEQYF. Written as DNA, the CDR3 is TGTGCCAGCAGCTCCCGGGGGGTAAACTACAATGAGCAGTACTTC. The genes are TRBV5-5 and TRBJ2-1, with TRBD2 matching over 7 bases. Near its end, the DNA agrees better with TRBJ2-7, so the J call may be wrong. This CDR3 spans 15 amino acids. CDR1 is SGHKS and CDR2 is YYEKEE in the germline V gene (reference sequence).

The J gene is TRBJ2-7, the V gene TRBV12-5, with a weak D call TRBD2 (5 bases). The CDR3 runs to 16 residues. Germline V lookup: CDR1 LGHNT, CDR2 FRNRAP. The V end lost 3 bases, the J end lost 2 bases, and 17 bases lay between the germline ends. The chain's CDR3 is CASGFNSGKEAYEQYF. The DNA for the CDR3 is TGTGCTAGTGGTTTCAACAGCGGTAAGGAAGCCTACGAGCAGTACTTC.

A few counts support this clonotype. V usage is TRBV6-5 and J usage is TRBJ2-5; 7 bases map to TRBD2. Germline V CDR1 and CDR2: MNHEY, SVGAGI. This CDR3 comprises 14 residues. Trimming took 0 bases from V and 7 from J; bases not matched to a gene: 5. In DNA form, the CDR3 reads TGTGCCAGCAGTTACTCCAGACTAGCTCGGACCCAGTACTTC. Translating gives CASSYSRLARTQYF.

The chain couples TRBV7-2 to TRBJ2-1, with unresolved D. Judging by the DNA end, TRBJ2-7 fits better; the J call may be wrong. Germline assignment: CDR1 SGHTA and CDR2 FQGNSA. The CDR3 length is 14 residues. The CDR3 loop reads CASSFNGPVNEQYF. For the CDR3, the DNA is TGTGCCAGCAGCTTTAACGGGCCGGTTAATGAGCAGTACTTC.

This clonotype was seen more than once but under ten times. The chain links TRBV19 to TRBJ1-5; 7 positions agree with TRBD1. V shed 6 bases, J shed 0 bases, and the junction held 5 bases outside the gene matches. The CDR3 has 15 amino acids. Looked up from germline, CDR1 is LNHDA and CDR2 is SQIVND (reference sequence). DNA for the CDR3: TGTGCCAGTAGGAGAGACAGGGCTAGCAATCAGCCCCAGCATTTT. Its translation: CASRRDRASNQPQHF.

This clonotype was recorded once. The V call is TRBV6-2 or TRBV6-3, the J call TRBJ2-3; weak D call: TRBD1 (5 bases). There are 19 residues in the CDR3. The germline V gene encodes CDR1 MNHEY and CDR2 SVGEGT. V was trimmed by 4 bases and J by 1 base, leaving 24 bases between them. The DNA of the CDR3 is TGTGCCAGCAGTTTTCTGTTCGGTCGAAACAGGAGCCGCACAGATACGCAGTATTTT. This encodes CASSFLFGRNRSRTDTQYF.

This clonotype turned up a few times. The chain uses TRBV5-8 and TRBJ2-7; D not resolved. Per the germline V gene, CDR1 is SGHTS and CDR2 is YDEGEE. The CDR3 spans 12 residues. Trimming pared 4 bases from V and 5 bases from J, leaving 10 bases between. CDR3 sequence (DNA): TGTGCCAGCAGCGCCCGTTCCCACGAGCAGTACTTC. It yields the protein CASSARSHEQYF.

This chain connects TRBV7-2 to TRBJ1-4; D might be TRBD1 (5 bases). This CDR3 is 15 amino acids long. Germline values: CDR1 SGHTA, CDR2 FQGNSA. Trimming removed 5 bases at V and 0 bases at J, with 10 bases between. CDR3 loop: CASSIRQTTNEKLFF. CDR3 DNA sequence: TGTGCCAGCAGCATAAGACAGACAACTAATGAAAAACTGTTTTTT. Full variable domain (outside the CDR3, taken from reference TRBV7-2 and TRBJ1-4): GAGVSQSPSNKVTEKGKDVELRCDPISGHTALYWYRQSLGQGLEFLIYFQGNSAPDKSGLPSDRFSAERTGGSVSTLTIQRTQQEDSAVYLCASSIRQTTNEKLFFGSGTQLSVL.

This rearrangement joins TRBV24-1 to TRBJ2-2, with 8 bases matching TRBD1. J gave up 4 bases and V 4 bases, and 7 bases lay outside the gene matches. Looked up from germline, CDR1 is KGHDR and CDR2 is SFDVKD. CDR3 length: 16 amino acids. The CDR3 region is CATSDPGQGGTGELFF. The CDR3 nucleotides read TGTGCCACCAGTGACCCAGGACAGGGAGGCACCGGGGAGCTGTTTTTT.

DNA for the CDR3: TGTGCCAGCAGTTTCAGAGAGTTGCGGGGGGTCCTGTATTTT. Its translation: CASSFRELRGVLYF. The chain recombines TRBV12-3 or TRBV12-4 with TRBJ2-3; TRBD2 matches 8 bases. The CDR3 sequence is 14 residues long. Trimming cost V 3 bases and J 14 bases; bases outside gene matches: 13.

This chain connects TRBV4-1 to TRBJ2-1, with 8 bases fitting TRBD2. The J call may be mistaken, given a closer DNA end match to TRBJ2-7. The CDR3 sequence is 17 residues long. From germline, CDR1 is MGHRA and CDR2 YSYEKL. As DNA, the CDR3 is TGCGCCAGCAGCCAGCGGTCGGGGGGGTACAGGTTTAATGAGCAGTACTTC. This gives the protein CASSQRSGGYRFNEQYF.

The rearrangement uses TRBV12-3 or TRBV12-4 and TRBJ1-2; the D gene is possibly TRBD1 (5 bases). The germline V and J ends were trimmed by 5 bases and 11 bases, with 18 bases remaining between them. The CDR3 totals 13 residues. This CDR3 is CASSVNRGEGYTF. DNA for the CDR3: TGTGCCAGCAGTGTTAACCGCGGCGAGGGGTACACCTTC.